Below, 18 T cell receptor beta chains from the same sample are listed, as sequenced in a study of T cells after yellow fever vaccination. One entry per CDR3 protein, called by TCRdb with MiXCR from the 5' RACE reads. The table has under 700,000 distinct CDR3 sequences, roughly a sixth seen once. Sequenced material: PBMCs, taken 4 to 6 days after the first yellow fever vaccination. Source of these receptors: a man in his late teens or twenties who received the YFV17D yellow fever vaccine.

This clonotype was seen a few times. This sequence joins TRBV27 and TRBJ2-3, with D perhaps matching TRBD2 (6 bases). This CDR3 has 16 amino acids. Between the trimmed V and J ends, which lost 1 base and 7 bases, there was a span of 18 bases. The germline V gene has CDR1 MNHEY and CDR2 SMNVEV (reference sequence). The CDR3 DNA sequence: TGTGCCAGCAGTTTATTTAAGGGACTGCGGGGATATACGCAGTATTTT. As protein: CASSLFKGLRGYTQYF.

The genes are TRBV28 and TRBJ2-3, with D perhaps assigned TRBD1 or TRBD2 (5 bases each). V shed 2 bases and J shed 2 bases, with 11 bases lying between them. The CDR3 runs 15 residues. Germline CDR1 MDHEN, CDR2 SYDVKM. CDR3 nucleotides: TGTGCCAGCAGTTTACCCCGGGGCTACACAGATACGCAGTATTTT. This translates into CASSLPRGYTDTQYF.

Here the CDR3 reads CASHPYGQGGKNIQYF. The CDR3 DNA reads TGTGCCAGCCATCCCTATGGACAGGGAGGAAAAAACATTCAGTACTTC. This sequence joins TRBV13 and TRBJ2-4, with TRBD1 identical over 8 bases. CDR3 size: 16 residues. Germline CDR1 is PRHDT and CDR2 is FYEKMQ (reference sequence). V shed 8 bases, J shed 4 bases, and the junction held 13 bases outside the gene matches.

This clonotype was seen a few times. The V and J genes are TRBV27 and TRBJ2-3, with 9 bases lining up with TRBD1. The CDR3 loop spans 20 amino acids. V lost 2 bases to trimming and J lost 6 bases; unmatched junction nucleotides: 21. The germline CDR1 and CDR2 sequences are MNHEY and SMNVEV (reference sequence). The chain's CDR3 is CASSLMSVLSTGGAGDTQYF. Written as DNA, the CDR3 is TGTGCCAGCAGTTTAATGAGTGTATTGAGTACAGGGGGCGCAGGGGATACGCAGTATTTT.

V gene TRBV7-2 combines with J gene TRBJ1-2; D is unresolved. V dropped 7 bases and J dropped 4 bases, with 13 bases sitting between them. This CDR3 region has 13 residues. Germline V lookup: CDR1 SGHTA, CDR2 FQGNSA. The CDR3 DNA reads as TGTGCCAGCACCCAGGACGGCCTCTATGGCTACACCTTC. Its translation: CASTQDGLYGYTF.

In this sample, this clonotype turned up a few times. The chain joins TRBV6-2 or TRBV6-3 to TRBJ1-5; TRBD1 is a possible D gene (5 bases). V was cut by 7 bases and J by 5 bases, with 12 bases left in between. CDR3 length equals 13 residues. The germline gives CDR1 MNHEY, CDR2 SVGEGT. CDR3 nucleotide sequence: TGTGCCAGCACCCCTGGAGGGGATCAGCCCCAGCATTTT. This codes for CASTPGGDQPQHF.

The V and J genes are TRBV7-6 and TRBJ2-1, with 8 bases matching TRBD2. J was trimmed by 4 bases and V by 3 bases; bases with no gene match: 5. The germline V gene has CDR1 SGHVS and CDR2 FNYEAQ. This CDR3 has 15 residues. The CDR3 loop is CASSFSSGGYNEQFF. The CDR3 nucleotides read TGTGCCAGCAGCTTCTCCTCGGGGGGGTACAATGAGCAGTTCTTC.

There are a few counts of this clonotype. The V call is TRBV10-3, the J call TRBJ1-5, with 7 bases matching TRBD1. The CDR3 length is 15 residues. V was clipped by 3 bases and J by 7 bases; unmatched bases: 9. CDR1 and CDR2 (germline): ENHRY, SYGVKD. The DNA of the CDR3 is TGTGCCATCAGTGACTCGAGCGGGACAGACCAGCCCCAGCATTTT. Amino acids: CAISDSSGTDQPQHF.

This clonotype has more than one count but fewer than ten. The chain couples TRBV5-4 to TRBJ1-2; TRBD1 matches 10 bases. Germline lookup yields CDR1 SGHNT and CDR2 YYREEE (reference sequence). CDR3 length equals 13 residues. Trimming at V came to 2 bases and at J to 8 bases, leaving 3 bases not matched to a gene. In nucleotides, the CDR3 is TGTGCCAGCAGCTTCGGACAGGGGGACGGCTACACCTTC. As protein: CASSFGQGDGYTF.

The table lists this clonotype with many counts. The V gene is TRBV12-3 or TRBV12-4, the J gene TRBJ1-6; D is ambiguous. Trimming removed 5 bases at V and 0 bases at J, with 8 bases between. The CDR3 is made up of 15 amino acids. CDR3 in DNA: TGTGCCAGCAGTGATGTGGGCTCCTATAATTCACCCCTCCACTTT. Translating it yields CASSDVGSYNSPLHF.

This clonotype has a handful of counts. The CDR3 is CASSYFSQGYGYTF. For the CDR3, the DNA is TGTGCCAGCAGTTACTTCTCCCAGGGGTACGGCTACACCTTC. The rearrangement links TRBV6-5 to TRBJ1-2; D is perhaps TRBD1 (6 bases). This CDR3 is built from 14 residues. The V end was cut by 1 base, the J end by 8 bases, with 14 bases between. Germline CDR1 is MNHEY and CDR2 is SVGAGI.

J is TRBJ2-1 and V is TRBV5-1; D call uncertain. Germline V gene lookup returns CDR1 SGHRS and CDR2 YFSETQ. The length of the CDR3 is 13 residues. Trimming removed 4 bases at V and 5 bases at J, with 10 bases between. The CDR3 reads CASSAALHNEQFF. CDR3 nucleotides: TGCGCCAGCAGCGCCGCTCTCCACAATGAGCAGTTCTTC.

V usage is TRBV4-1 and J usage is TRBJ2-7; 11 bases are a match to TRBD2. Germline values: CDR1 MGHRA, CDR2 YSYEKL. The CDR3 loop spans 15 amino acids. Germline trimming cut 1 base from V and 4 bases from J; bases unmatched to any gene: 3. The CDR3: CASSQVLAGVYEQYV. The DNA of the CDR3 is TGCGCCAGCAGCCAAGTACTAGCGGGGGTGTACGAGCAGTACGTC.

The CDR3 bases are TGTGCCAGCAGTGAATCGGGGGGGCACACCGGGGAGCTGTTTTTT. Protein sequence: CASSESGGHTGELFF. The V gene is TRBV2, the J gene TRBJ2-2, with TRBD2 matching 8 bases. Losses at the gene ends were 2 bases for V and 3 bases for J; bases not matched to a gene: 2. The CDR3 consists of 15 residues. Germline-derived CDR1 and CDR2 are SNHLY and FYNNEI.

The table lists this clonotype with a few counts. The CDR3 coding sequence is TGTGCCAGCAGGGTTCAACTAGCGTTATTAGAGACCCAGTACTTC. This codes for CASRVQLALLETQYF. The genes are TRBV6-1 and TRBJ2-5; 7 positions agree with TRBD2. With 6 bases clipped from V and 4 bases from J, the junction kept 11 bases outside the gene matches. The CDR3 is made up of 15 amino acids. Looked up from germline, CDR1 is MNHNS and CDR2 is SASEGT.

V is TRBV20-1 and J is TRBJ1-2, with D possibly matching TRBD1 (5 bases). Trimming took off 8 bases at V and 2 bases at J, with 12 bases between the two ends. The CDR3 consists of 12 residues. CDR1 and CDR2 from the germline V gene are DFQATT and SNEGSKA (reference sequence). The CDR3 DNA follows: TGCAGTCCTAAAGCAGGGAACTATGGCTACACCTTC. It specifies CSPKAGNYGYTF.

The sample holds a few counts of this clonotype. The gene calls are TRBV5-1 and TRBJ2-5, with D hard to call. Germline values: CDR1 SGHRS, CDR2 YFSETQ. CDR3 length: 14 residues. The V end lost 2 bases, the J end lost 5 bases, and 13 bases lay between the germline ends. CDR3 sequence (DNA): TGCGCCAGCAGCTTCCCTGCCCTGCGGGAGACCCAGTACTTC. Protein: CASSFPALRETQYF.

This clonotype was observed a handful of times. The V call is TRBV7-2, the J call TRBJ1-3, with a tentative D call TRBD1 (5 bases). This CDR3 has 13 residues. V lost 4 bases to trimming and J lost 5 bases, with 9 bases between them. Per the germline V gene, CDR1 is SGHTA and CDR2 is FQGNSA. The CDR3 sequence: CASSSGRRNTIYF. As DNA, the CDR3 is TGTGCCAGCAGCTCGGGACGGAGAAACACCATATATTTT.